This TCR beta chain was recorded in a study of identifying expanded T cells in peripheral blood (dated by TCRdb to the late 2010s). Concerning the study at large: Separate aliquots of the same genomic DNA pool were sequenced to produce technical replicates, and four replicates were compared in pairs.

During the collection period, no immune events, such as infections, were documented for the healthy donors. Blood repertoires from healthy donors were used as a training cohort for calibrating time-dependent variance in a beta-binomial model of differential abundance of T-cell clones. The training cohort included approximately 10 healthy donors, of whom 3 were female and 7 were male. Donor ages ranged from about 25 to 64 years, with an average of roughly 40 years. Whole blood from each healthy donor was obtained from a commercial supplier and was collected at three time points 2 to 3 weeks apart. For immunosequencing, genomic DNA was extracted from unsorted whole blood. TCRbeta CDR3 regions were profiled by bias-controlled multiplex PCR amplification of genomic DNA with the immunoSEQ Assay. The authors' analysis ran thus. To quantify the absolute abundance of each unique TCRbeta CDR3 region, the sequences were collapsed and filtered. Differential abundance was tested with two models: a binomial (Fisher-equivalent) model and a beta-binomial model that adds time-dependent variance fitted from healthy donors. Any clone with fewer than 5 combined templates was excluded, and a clone was called differentially abundant if its Benjamini-Hochberg FDR was below 0.01. In the beta-binomial model, variance was expressed as a function of the total template count across the two samples, in the form v = (b*log(k)+a)^2. TCRdb took over this immuneACCESS table, retaining in-frame rearrangements with V and J assigned. Such tables are incomplete; in checked studies, under half of the missing clones stem from an unresolved V gene, and the remainder is unexplained. That table furnishes V, J and clone size, whereas the DNA furnished D and trimming. In all, the sample holds about 100,000 clones, and 80% to 90% of those were seen once. The ten largest clones represent approximately 6% of the sample.

A word on this clone: Its antigen is currently not known. No much larger clonotype is one base removed from it; base qualities were not supplied.

CDR1 and CDR2, looked up from the germline V gene, are MNHNS and SASEGT. The V end loses 0 bases and the J end loses 0 bases, and a stretch of 5 bases separates them. The CDR3 numbers 14 residues from cysteine through phenylalanine. Here the CDR3 DNA is all that survives: 42 bases in frame from base 1. The research as a whole found: The beta-binomial model significantly reduced the number of clones called differentially abundant and the false-positive rate across all healthy-donor time intervals. Around 1.3 differentially abundant clones were flagged by the binomial model between technical replicates, whereas about 15 and 18 were flagged over around two weeks and four weeks, respectively. The authors expected biological variance in healthy repertoires might increase further over much longer intervals such as months to years. Across all healthy donors, variance in clone template counts between approximately two-week samples was found to increase significantly with total template count.

Sequencing was performed on blood. Here the chain combines TRBV6-1 and TRBJ1-1, with the identity of the D gene unclear. The sequence was collected from a person aged 18 to 69 in good health. CDR3 region: CASSEAGMNTEAFF. The DNA sequence follows: TGTGCCAGCAGTGAAGCAGGGATGAACACTGAAGCTTTCTTT.